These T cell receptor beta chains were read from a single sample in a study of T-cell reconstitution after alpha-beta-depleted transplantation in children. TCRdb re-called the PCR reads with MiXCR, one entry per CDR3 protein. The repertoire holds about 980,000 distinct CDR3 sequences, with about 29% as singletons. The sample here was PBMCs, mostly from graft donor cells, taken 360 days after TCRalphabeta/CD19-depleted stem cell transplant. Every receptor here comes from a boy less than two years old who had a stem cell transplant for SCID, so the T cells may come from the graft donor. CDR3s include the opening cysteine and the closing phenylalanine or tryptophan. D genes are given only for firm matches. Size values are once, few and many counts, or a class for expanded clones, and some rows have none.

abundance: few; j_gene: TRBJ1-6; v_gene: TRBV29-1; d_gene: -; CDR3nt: TGCAGTGCCGGGGGCTTAAGCTCCTATAATTCACCCCTCCACTTT; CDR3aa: CSAGGLSSYNSPLHF
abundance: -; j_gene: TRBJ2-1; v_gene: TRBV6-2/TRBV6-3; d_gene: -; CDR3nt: TGTGCCAGCAGTTACTCCAGCGGCAGCTACAATGAGCAGTTCTTC; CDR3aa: CASSYSSGSYNEQFF
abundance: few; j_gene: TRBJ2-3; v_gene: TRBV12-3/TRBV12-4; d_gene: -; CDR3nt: TGTGCCAGCAGTTTCGCACGCCCTTCCACAGATACGCAGTATTTT; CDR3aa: CASSFARPSTDTQYF
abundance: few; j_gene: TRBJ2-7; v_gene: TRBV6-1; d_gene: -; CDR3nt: TGTGCCAGCAGCGACGCGCTACTCGCAGGCGAGCAGTACTTC; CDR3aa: CASSDALLAGEQYF
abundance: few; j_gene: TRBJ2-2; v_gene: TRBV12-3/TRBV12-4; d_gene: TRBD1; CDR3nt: TGTGCCAGCAGGCTGTGGACAGGGGAGACCGGGGAGCTGTTTTTT; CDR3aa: CASRLWTGETGELFF
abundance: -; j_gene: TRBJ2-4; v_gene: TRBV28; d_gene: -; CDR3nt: TGTGCCAGCAGCCCCTCTGTCGTGGCGGGCAAAAACATTCAGTACTTC; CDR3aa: CASSPSVVAGKNIQYF
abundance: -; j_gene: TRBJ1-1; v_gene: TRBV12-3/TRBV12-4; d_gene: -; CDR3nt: TGTGCCAGCAGTACAACCCCTCAGCTGGGCACTGAAGCTTTCTTT; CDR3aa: CASSTTPQLGTEAFF
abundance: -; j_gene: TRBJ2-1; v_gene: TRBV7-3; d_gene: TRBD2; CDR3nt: TGTGCCAGCAGCCACCCTGGTAGCGGGGTGAATGAGCAGTTCTTC; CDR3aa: CASSHPGSGVNEQFF
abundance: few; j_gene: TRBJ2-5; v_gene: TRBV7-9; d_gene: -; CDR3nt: TGTGCCAGCAGCTTAGCGCAAAGGGGAAAAGAGACCCAGTACTTC; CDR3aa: CASSLAQRGKETQYF
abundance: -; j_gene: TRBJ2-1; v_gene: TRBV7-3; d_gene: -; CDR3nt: TGTGCCAGCAGCTTAACCCCGATGGGGGGGGCGAAGTTCTTC; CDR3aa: CASSLTPMGGAKFF
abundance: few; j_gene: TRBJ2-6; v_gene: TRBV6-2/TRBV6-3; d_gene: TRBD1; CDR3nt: TGTGCCAGCAGTTACCGGGACAGTCTCCCTGGGGCCAACGTCCTGACTTTC; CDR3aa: CASSYRDSLPGANVLTF
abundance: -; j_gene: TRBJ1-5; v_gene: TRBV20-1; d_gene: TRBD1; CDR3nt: TGCAGTGCCCGATCCCCGGGACAGGTTAATCAGCCCCAGCATTTT; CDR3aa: CSARSPGQVNQPQHF
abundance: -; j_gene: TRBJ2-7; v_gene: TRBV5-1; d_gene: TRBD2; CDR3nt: TGCGCCAGCAGCCGGGGACTAGCCGGGCACGAGCAGTACTTC; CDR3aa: CASSRGLAGHEQYF
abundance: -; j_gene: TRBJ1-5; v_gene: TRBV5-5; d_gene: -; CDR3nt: TGTGCCAGCAGCTGGGATCCGTGGGGCAATCAGCCCCAGCATTTT; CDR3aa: CASSWDPWGNQPQHF
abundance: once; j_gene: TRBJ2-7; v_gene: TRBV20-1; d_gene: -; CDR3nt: TGCAGTGCCCGGCGGCAGGGGGAGCAGTACTTC; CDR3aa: CSARRQGEQYF